This T cell receptor beta chain was recorded in a study of T cell responses to AZD1222 COVID-19 vaccine. Study information: Second-dose timings of about 4 or about 12 weeks were pooled. The study, taken as a whole, reports: Baseline seropositives among AZD1222 recipients totaled only five to seven. An increase in Spike-specific TCR breadth and depth was observed after two AZD1222 doses. Donors skewed white British and female; clonal diversity was possibly underestimated.

In regard to this clone: Its antigen is undetermined.

Profiling relied on immunoSEQ multiplex PCR, and the TCRdb table lists in-frame clones only, not all of them. The repertoire holds over 120,000 clones, 93% seen once, with under 6.5% in the top ten. The sample here was peripheral blood, taken on day 0 of AZD1222 vaccination. The source of this sequence is an adult in good health.

In nucleotides, the CDR3 is TGTGCCAGTAGTATATCTGGACAGGGAGGCGAGCAGTACTTC. Amino acids: CASSISGQGGEQYF. The chain is built from TRBV19 and TRBJ2-7; 8 nucleotides line up with TRBD1. This CDR3 is 14 amino acids long. Germline V gene lookup returns CDR1 LNHDA and CDR2 SQIVND (reference sequence). V lost 2 bases, J lost 6 bases, and 6 bases stayed unmatched.